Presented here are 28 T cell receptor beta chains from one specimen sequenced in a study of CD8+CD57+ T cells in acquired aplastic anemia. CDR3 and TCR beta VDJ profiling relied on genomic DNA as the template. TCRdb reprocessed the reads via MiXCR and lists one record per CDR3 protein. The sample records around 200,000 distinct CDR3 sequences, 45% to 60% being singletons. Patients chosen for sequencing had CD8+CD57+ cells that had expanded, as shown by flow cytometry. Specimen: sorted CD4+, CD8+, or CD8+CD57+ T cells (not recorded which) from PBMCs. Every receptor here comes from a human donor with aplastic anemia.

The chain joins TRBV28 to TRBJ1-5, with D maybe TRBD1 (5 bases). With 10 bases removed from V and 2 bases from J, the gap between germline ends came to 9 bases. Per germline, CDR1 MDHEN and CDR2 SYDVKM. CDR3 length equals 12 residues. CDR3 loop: CATGDGNQPQHF. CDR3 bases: TGTGCCACCGGGGACGGCAATCAGCCCCAGCATTTT.

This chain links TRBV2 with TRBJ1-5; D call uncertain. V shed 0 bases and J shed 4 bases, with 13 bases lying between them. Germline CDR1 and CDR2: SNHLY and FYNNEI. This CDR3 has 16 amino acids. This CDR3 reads CASSEALRSQNQPQHF. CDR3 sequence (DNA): TGTGCCAGCAGTGAAGCGCTGAGGAGTCAGAATCAGCCCCAGCATTTT.

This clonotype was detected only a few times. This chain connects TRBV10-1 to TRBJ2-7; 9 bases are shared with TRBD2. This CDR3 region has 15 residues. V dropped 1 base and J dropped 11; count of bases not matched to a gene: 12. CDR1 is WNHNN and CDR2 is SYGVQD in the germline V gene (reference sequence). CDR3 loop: CASSEFGREGDEKYF. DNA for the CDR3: TGCGCCAGCAGTGAGTTCGGGCGGGAGGGGGATGAGAAGTACTTC.

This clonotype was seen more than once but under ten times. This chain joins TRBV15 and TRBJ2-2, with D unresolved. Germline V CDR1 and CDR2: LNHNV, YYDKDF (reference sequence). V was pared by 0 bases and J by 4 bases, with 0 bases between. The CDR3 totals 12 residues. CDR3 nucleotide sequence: TGTGCCACCAGCAGAGACACCGGGGAGCTGTTTTTT. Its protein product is CATSRDTGELFF.

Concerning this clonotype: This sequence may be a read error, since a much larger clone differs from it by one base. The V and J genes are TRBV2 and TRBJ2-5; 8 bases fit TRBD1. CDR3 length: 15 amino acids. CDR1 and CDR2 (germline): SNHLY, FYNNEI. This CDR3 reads CASSHQGTGQGTQYF. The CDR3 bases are TGCGCCAGCAGCCATCAGGGGACAGGCCAAGGGACCCAGTACTTC.

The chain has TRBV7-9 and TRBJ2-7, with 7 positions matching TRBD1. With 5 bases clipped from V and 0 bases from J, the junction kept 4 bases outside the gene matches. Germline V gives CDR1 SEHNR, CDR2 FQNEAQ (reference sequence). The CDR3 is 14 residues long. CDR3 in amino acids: CASSVGDSSYEQYF. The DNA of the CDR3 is TGTGCCAGCAGCGTTGGGGACAGCTCCTACGAGCAGTACTTC.

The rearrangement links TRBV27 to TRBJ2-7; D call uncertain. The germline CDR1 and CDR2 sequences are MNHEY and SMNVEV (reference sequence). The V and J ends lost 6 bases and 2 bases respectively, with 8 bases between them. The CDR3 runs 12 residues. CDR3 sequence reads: CASRDGAYEQYF. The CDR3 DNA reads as TGTGCCAGCAGGGATGGGGCCTACGAGCAGTACTTC.

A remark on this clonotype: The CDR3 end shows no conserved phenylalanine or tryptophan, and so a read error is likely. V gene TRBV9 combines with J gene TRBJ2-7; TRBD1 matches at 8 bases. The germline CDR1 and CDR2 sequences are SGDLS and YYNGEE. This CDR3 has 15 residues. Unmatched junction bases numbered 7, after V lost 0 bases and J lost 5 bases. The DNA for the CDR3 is TGTGCCAGCAGCGTAGATGGGCAGGGGGCAGACGAGCAGTACTGC. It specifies CASSVDGQGADEQYC.

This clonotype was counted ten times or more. CDR3 loop: CASSADLSAGGPPQFF. The CDR3 DNA sequence: TGTGCCAGCAGTGCGGACCTCTCGGCGGGGGGGCCGCCGCAGTTCTTC. The chain uses TRBV2 and TRBJ2-1; 9 bases line up with TRBD2. Germline values: CDR1 SNHLY, CDR2 FYNNEI. The CDR3 totals 16 residues. Unmatched junction bases numbered 16, after V lost 4 bases and J lost 12 bases.

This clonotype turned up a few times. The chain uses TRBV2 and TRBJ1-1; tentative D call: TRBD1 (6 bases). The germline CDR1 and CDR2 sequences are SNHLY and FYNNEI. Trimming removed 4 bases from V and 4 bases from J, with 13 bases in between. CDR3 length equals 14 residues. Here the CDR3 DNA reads TGTGCCAGCAGTGGCGGGGGGCGGTCCACTGAAGCTTTCTTT. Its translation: CASSGGGRSTEAFF. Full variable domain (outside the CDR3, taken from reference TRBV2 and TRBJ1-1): EPEVTQTPSHQVTQMGQEVILRCVPISNHLYFYWYRQILGQKVEFLVSFYNNEISEKSEIFDDQFSVERPDGSNFTLKIRSTKLEDSAMYFCASSGGGRSTEAFFGQGTRLTVV.

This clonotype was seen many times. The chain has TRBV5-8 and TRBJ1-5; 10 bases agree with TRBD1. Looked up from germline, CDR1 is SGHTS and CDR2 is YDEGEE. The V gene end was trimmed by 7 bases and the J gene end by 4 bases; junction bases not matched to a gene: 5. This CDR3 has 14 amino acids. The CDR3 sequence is CASGPGQGNQPQHF. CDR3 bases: TGTGCCAGCGGGCCGGGACAGGGGAATCAGCCCCAGCATTTT. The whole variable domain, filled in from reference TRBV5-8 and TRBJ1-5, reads EAGVTQSPTHLIKTRGQQATLRCSPISGHTSVYWYQQALGLGLQFLLWYDEGEERNRGNFPPRFSGRQFPNYSSELNVNALELEDSALYLCASGPGQGNQPQHFGDGTRLSIL.

CDR3 residues: CATSEARRVEQFF. CDR3 sequence (DNA): TGTGCCACCAGTGAAGCGCGGCGGGTTGAGCAGTTCTTC. This chain joins TRBV24-1 and TRBJ2-1, with D tentatively TRBD2 (5 bases). The ends were cut back, 4 bases at V and 9 bases at J, with 12 bases in the middle. This CDR3 has 13 residues. The germline V gene encodes CDR1 KGHDR and CDR2 SFDVKD.

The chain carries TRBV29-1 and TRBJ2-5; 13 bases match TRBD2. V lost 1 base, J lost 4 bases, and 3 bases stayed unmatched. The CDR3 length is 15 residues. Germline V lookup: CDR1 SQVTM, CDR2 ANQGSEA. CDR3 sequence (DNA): TGCAGCGTTGAAGGACTAGCGGGAGGACGAGAGACCCAGTACTTC. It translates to CSVEGLAGGRETQYF.

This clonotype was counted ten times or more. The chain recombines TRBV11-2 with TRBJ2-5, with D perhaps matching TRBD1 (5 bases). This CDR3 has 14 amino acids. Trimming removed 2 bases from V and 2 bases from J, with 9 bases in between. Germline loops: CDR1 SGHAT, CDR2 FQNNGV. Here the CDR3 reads CASSLRSGQETQYF. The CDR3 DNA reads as TGTGCCAGCAGCTTAAGGTCAGGGCAAGAGACCCAGTACTTC.

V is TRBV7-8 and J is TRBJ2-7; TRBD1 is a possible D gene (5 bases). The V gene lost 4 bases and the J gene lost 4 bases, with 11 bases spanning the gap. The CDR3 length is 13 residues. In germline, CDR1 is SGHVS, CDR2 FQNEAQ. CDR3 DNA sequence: TGTGCCAGCAGCTACCCGACAGAATACGAGCAGTACTTC. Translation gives CASSYPTEYEQYF.

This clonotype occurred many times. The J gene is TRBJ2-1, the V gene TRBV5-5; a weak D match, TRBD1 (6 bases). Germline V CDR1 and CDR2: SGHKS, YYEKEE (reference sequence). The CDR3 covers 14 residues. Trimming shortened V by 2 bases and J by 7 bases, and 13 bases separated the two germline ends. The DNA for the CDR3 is TGTGCCAGCAGCTTACAAACAGGGAGTAATGAGCAGTTCTTC. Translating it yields CASSLQTGSNEQFF. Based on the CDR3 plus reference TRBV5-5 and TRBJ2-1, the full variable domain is DAGVTQSPTHLIKTRGQQVTLRCSPISGHKSVSWYQQVLGQGPQFIFQYYEKEERGRGNFPDRFSARQFPNYSSELNVNALLLGDSALYLCASSLQTGSNEQFFGPGTRLTVL.

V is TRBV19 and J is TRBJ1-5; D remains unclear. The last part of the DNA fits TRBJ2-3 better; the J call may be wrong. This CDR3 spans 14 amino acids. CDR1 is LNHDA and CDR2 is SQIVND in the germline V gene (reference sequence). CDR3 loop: CASSIPTPGQPQYF. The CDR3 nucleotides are TGTGCCAGTAGTATCCCCACACCGGGTCAGCCCCAGTATTTT.

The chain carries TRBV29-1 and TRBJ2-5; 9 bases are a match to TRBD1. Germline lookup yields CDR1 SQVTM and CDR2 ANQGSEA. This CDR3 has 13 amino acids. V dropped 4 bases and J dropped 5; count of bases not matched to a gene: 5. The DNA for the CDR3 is TGCAGCGTTGGACAGGGGGGACGGGAGACCCAGTACTTC. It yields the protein CSVGQGGRETQYF. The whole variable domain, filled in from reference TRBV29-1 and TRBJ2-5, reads SAVISQKPSRDICQRGTSLTIQCQVDSQVTMMFWYRQQPGQSLTLIATANQGSEATYESGFVIDKFPISRPNLTFSTLTVSNMSPEDSSIYLCSVGQGGRETQYFGPGTRLLVL.

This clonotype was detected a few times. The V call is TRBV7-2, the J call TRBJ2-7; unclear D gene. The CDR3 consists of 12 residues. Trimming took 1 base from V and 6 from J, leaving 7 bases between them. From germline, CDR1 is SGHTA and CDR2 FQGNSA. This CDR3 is CASSLGYGEQYF. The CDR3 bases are TGTGCCAGCAGCTTAGGGTATGGCGAGCAGTACTTC.

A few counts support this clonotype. The CDR3 region has the DNA TGTGCCAGCAGTGGTTCGCCGGGCCGAGGAACATCCTATGGCTACACCTTC. Encoded protein: CASSGSPGRGTSYGYTF. The V and J genes are TRBV25-1 and TRBJ1-2; D unclear. Germline V lookup: CDR1 MGHDK, CDR2 SYGVNS. The CDR3 has 17 residues. V was pared by 4 bases and J by 4 bases, with 22 bases between.

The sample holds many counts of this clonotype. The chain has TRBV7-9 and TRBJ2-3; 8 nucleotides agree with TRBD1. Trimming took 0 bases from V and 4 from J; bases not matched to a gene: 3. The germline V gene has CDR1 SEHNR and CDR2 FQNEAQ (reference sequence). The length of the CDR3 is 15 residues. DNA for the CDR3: TGTGCCAGCAGCTTAGCCAAGGACAGGGCAGATACGCAGTATTTT. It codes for CASSLAKDRADTQYF.

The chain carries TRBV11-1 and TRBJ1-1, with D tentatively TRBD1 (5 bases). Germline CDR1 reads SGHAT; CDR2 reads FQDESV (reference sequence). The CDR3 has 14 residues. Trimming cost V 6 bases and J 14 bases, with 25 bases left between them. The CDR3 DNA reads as TGTGCCAGCAGGCGCGGGGGGGAGAACAATGAGCAGTTCTTT. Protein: CASRRGGENNEQFF.

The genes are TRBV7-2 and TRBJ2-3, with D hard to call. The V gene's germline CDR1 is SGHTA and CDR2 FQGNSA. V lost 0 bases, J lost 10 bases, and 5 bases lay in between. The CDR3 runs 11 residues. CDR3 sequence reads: CASSLADAQYF. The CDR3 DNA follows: TGTGCCAGCAGCTTAGCGGACGCGCAGTATTTT.

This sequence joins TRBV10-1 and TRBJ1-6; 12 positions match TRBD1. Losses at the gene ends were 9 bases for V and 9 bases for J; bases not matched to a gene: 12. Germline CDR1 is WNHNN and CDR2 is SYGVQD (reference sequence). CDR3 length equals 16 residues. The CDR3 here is CARDPPGQGAASPLHF. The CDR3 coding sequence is TGCGCCAGAGACCCTCCGGGACAGGGGGCGGCTTCACCCCTCCACTTT.

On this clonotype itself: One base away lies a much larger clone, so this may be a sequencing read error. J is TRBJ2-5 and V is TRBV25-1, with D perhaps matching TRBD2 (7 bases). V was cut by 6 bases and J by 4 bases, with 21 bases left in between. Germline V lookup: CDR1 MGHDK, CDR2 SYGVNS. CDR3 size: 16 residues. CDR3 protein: CASSQDLRGPGETQYF. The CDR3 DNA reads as TGTGCCAGCAGCCAAGATTTGCGGGGGCCGGGAGAGACCCAGTACTTC.

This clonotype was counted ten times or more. Written as DNA, the CDR3 is TGTGCCAGCAGCCCGATACCGGCTAGCGGGGGGGCCCTGACAGATACGCAGTATTTT. It translates to CASSPIPASGGALTDTQYF. V and J are TRBV4-2 and TRBJ2-3, with 12 bases that match TRBD2. Per germline, CDR1 LGHNA and CDR2 YNFKEQ. The length of the CDR3 is 19 residues. The junction had 14 bases not matched to a gene; V was cut back by 4 bases and J by 3 bases.

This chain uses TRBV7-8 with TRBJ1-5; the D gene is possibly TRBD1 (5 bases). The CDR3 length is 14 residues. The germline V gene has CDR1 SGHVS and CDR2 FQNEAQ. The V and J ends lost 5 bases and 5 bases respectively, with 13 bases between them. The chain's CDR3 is CASSHRDRYQPQHF. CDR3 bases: TGTGCCAGCAGCCACCGGGACCGGTATCAGCCCCAGCATTTT.

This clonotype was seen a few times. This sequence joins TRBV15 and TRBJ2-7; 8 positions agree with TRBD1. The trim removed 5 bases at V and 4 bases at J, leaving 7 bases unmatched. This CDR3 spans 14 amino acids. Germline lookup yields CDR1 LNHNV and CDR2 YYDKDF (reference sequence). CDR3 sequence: CATSRDRPEYEQYF. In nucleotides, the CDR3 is TGTGCCACCAGCCGGGACAGGCCGGAATACGAGCAGTACTTC.